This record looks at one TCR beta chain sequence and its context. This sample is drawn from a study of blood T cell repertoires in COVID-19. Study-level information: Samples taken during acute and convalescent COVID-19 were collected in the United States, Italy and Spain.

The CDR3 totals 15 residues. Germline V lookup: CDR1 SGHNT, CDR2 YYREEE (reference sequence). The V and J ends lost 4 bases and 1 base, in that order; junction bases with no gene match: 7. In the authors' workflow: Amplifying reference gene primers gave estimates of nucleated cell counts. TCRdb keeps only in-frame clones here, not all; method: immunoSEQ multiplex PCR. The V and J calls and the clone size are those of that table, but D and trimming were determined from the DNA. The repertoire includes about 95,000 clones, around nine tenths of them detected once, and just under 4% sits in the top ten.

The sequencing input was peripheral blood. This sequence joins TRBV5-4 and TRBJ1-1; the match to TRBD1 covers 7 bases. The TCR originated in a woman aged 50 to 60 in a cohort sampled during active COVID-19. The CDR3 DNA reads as TGTGCCAGCAGCCCTTCCGGGACAGCGAACACTGAAGCTTTCTTT. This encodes CASSPSGTANTEAFF.